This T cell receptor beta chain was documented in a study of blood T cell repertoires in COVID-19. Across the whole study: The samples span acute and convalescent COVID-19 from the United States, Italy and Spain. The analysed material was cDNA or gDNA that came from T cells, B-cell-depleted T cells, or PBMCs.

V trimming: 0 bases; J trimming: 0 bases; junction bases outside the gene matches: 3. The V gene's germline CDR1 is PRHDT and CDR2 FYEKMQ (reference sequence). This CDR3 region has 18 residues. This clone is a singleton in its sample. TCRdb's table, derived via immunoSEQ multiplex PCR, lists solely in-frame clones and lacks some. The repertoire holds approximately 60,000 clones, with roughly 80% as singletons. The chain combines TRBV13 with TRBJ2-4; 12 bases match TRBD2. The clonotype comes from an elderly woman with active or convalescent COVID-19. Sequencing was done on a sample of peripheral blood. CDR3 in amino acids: CASSLGLAGGLAKNIQYF. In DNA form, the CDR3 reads TGTGCCAGCAGCTTAGGACTAGCGGGGGGTCTAGCCAAAAACATTCAGTACTTC.